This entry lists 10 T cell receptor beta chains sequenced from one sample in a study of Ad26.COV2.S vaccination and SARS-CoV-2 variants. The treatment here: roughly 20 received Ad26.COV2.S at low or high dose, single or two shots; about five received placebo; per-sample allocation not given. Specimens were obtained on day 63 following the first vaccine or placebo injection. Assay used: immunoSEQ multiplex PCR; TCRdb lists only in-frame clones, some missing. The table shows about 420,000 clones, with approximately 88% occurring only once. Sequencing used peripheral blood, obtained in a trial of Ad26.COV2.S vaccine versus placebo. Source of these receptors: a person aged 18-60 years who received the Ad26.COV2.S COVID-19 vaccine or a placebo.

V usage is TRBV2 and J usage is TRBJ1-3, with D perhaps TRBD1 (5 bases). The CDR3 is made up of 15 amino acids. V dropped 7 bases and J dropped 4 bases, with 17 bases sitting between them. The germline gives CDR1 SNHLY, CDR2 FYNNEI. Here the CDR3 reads CASTLEGTAGNTIYF. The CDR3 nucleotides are TGTGCCAGCACCCTAGAAGGGACGGCAGGAAACACCATATATTTT.

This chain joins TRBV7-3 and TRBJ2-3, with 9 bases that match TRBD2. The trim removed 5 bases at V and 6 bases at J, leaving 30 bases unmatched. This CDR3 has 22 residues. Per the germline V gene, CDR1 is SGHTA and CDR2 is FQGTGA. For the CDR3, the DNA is TGTGCCAGCAGCCTAAACCCCCTTGGGTCAGCGGGGGGCCGCCTGGGGTCGGATACGCAGTATTTT. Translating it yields CASSLNPLGSAGGRLGSDTQYF.

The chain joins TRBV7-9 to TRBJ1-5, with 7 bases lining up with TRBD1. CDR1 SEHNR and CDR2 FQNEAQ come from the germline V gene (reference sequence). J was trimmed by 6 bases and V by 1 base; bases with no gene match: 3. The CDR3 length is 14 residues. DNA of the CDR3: TGTGCCAGCAGCTTAGGAGGGGGCCCTCAGCCCCAGCATTTT. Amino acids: CASSLGGGPQPQHF.

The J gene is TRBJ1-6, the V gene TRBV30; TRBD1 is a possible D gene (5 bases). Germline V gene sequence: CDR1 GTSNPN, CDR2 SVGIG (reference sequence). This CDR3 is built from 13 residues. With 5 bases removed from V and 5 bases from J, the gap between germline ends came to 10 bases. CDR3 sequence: CAWAPGDNSPLHF. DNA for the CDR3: TGTGCCTGGGCCCCGGGGGATAATTCACCCCTCCACTTT. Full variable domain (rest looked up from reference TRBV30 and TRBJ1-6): SQTIHQWPATLVQPVGSPLSLECTVEGTSNPNLYWYRQAAGRGLQLLFYSVGIGQISSEVPQNLSASRPQDRQFILSSKKLLLSDSGFYLCAWAPGDNSPLHFGNGTRLTVT.

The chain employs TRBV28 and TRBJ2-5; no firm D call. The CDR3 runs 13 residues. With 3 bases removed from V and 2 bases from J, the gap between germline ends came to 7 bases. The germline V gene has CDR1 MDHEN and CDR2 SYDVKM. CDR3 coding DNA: TGTGCCAGCAGTTTGGCTAGGCAAGAGACCCAGTACTTC. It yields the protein CASSLARQETQYF.

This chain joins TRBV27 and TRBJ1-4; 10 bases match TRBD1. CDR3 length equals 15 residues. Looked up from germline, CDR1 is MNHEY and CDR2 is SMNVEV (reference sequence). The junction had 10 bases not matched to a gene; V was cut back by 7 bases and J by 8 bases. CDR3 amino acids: CASTSMGTGEEKLFF. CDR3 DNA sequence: TGTGCCAGCACCTCTATGGGGACAGGGGAAGAAAAACTGTTTTTT.

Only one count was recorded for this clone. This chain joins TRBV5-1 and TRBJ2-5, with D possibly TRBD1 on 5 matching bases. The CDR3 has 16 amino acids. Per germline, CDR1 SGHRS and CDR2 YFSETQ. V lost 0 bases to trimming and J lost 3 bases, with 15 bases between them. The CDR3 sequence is CASSLGARAFEETQYF. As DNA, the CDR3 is TGCGCCAGCAGCTTGGGGGCCAGGGCGTTTGAAGAGACCCAGTACTTC.

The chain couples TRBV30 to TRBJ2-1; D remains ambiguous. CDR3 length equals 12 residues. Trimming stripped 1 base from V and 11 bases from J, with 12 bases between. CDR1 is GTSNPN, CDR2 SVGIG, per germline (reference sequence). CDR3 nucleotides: TGTGCCTGGAGTGCGTCAGACCCGAAGCAGTTCTTC. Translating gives CAWSASDPKQFF. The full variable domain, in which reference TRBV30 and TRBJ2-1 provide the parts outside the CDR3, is SQTIHQWPATLVQPVGSPLSLECTVEGTSNPNLYWYRQAAGRGLQLLFYSVGIGQISSEVPQNLSASRPQDRQFILSSKKLLLSDSGFYLCAWSASDPKQFFGPGTRLTVL.

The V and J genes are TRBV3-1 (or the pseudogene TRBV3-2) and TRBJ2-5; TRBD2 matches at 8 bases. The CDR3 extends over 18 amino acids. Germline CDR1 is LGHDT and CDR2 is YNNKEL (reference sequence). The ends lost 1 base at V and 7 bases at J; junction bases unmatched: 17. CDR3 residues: CASSQVASSGARRVTQYF. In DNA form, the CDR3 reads TGTGCCAGCAGCCAAGTCGCCAGTAGCGGGGCCCGCCGGGTGACCCAGTACTTC.

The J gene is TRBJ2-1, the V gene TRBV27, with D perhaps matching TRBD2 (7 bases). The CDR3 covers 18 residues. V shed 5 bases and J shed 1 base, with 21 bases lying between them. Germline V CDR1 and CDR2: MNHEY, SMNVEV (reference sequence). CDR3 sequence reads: CASSLISGGLRSYNEQFF. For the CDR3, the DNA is TGTGCCAGCAGTCTCATATCGGGGGGCCTTAGGTCCTACAATGAGCAGTTCTTC.